Following are 8 T cell receptor beta chains from one sample sequenced in a study of T cell responses to AZD1222 COVID-19 vaccine. The assay was immunoSEQ multiplex PCR, and TCRdb's table has in-frame clones only and misses some. The sample includes over 100,000 clones, roughly 89% of them seen just once. The specimen comprised peripheral blood, sampled on day 0 of AZD1222 vaccination. Receptor source: an adult in good health.

J is TRBJ2-1 and V is TRBV19; 8 nucleotides match TRBD2. The CDR3 sequence is 16 residues long. Germline V gene data show CDR1 as LNHDA and CDR2 as SQIVND (reference sequence). After removal of 10 bases from V and 0 bases from J, the junction contained 11 bases not matched to a gene. The CDR3 DNA is TGTGCCACCAAATCCGGCGGGAGGAGCTCCTACAATGAGCAGTTCTTC. This translates into CATKSGGRSSYNEQFF.

The chain recombines TRBV5-1 with TRBJ1-2; D is possibly TRBD1 (6 bases). Per the germline V gene, CDR1 is SGHRS and CDR2 is YFSETQ. This CDR3 comprises 12 residues. Trimming took 0 bases from V and 6 from J, leaving 6 bases between them. The CDR3 DNA sequence: TGCGCCAGCAGCTTGGGACAGGATGGCTACACCTTC. Its translation is CASSLGQDGYTF.

This chain connects TRBV5-1 to TRBJ2-2; D is undetermined. Germline loops: CDR1 SGHRS, CDR2 YFSETQ. The V gene lost 3 bases and the J gene lost 0 bases, with 6 bases spanning the gap. This CDR3 contains 14 residues. DNA of the CDR3: TGCGCCAGCAGCTCGCCCGCGAACACCGGGGAGCTGTTTTTT. This encodes CASSSPANTGELFF.

This clone was detected a few times. The chain combines TRBV6-5 with TRBJ2-3, with a weak D call TRBD2 (6 bases). Germline V gene sequence: CDR1 MNHEY, CDR2 SVGAGI. V was shortened by 6 bases and J by 2 bases, with 15 bases between the two germline ends. The CDR3 runs 15 residues. The CDR3 DNA follows: TGTGCCAGCAGGGTCTCTGGGGAGGTCACAGATACGCAGTATTTT. Translating it yields CASRVSGEVTDTQYF.

The chain has TRBV11-2 and TRBJ2-2; perhaps TRBD1 as D (6 bases). The CDR3 runs to 16 residues. The V gene lost 3 bases and the J gene lost 4 bases, with 15 bases spanning the gap. CDR1 and CDR2 from the germline V gene are SGHAT and FQNNGV. The CDR3 bases are TGTGCCAGCAGCTTTGTGGGGGCCGGCGGCACCGGGGAGCTGTTTTTT. This sequence encodes CASSFVGAGGTGELFF.

The chain links TRBV5-1 to TRBJ1-1; D is unclear. Germline CDR1 and CDR2: SGHRS and YFSETQ. Deletions cut 7 bases from V and 1 base from J, with 14 bases between. This CDR3 is built from 14 residues. Here the CDR3 DNA reads TGCGCCAGCTATCTTCTAGGGCGGAACACTGAAGCTTTCTTT. This encodes CASYLLGRNTEAFF. The variable domain in full, completed from reference TRBV5-1 and TRBJ1-1, reads KAGVTQTPRYLIKTRGQQVTLSCSPISGHRSVSWYQQTPGQGLQFLFEYFSETQRNKGNFPGRFSGRQFSNSRSEMNVSTLELGDSALYLCASYLLGRNTEAFFGQGTRLTVV.

The V gene is TRBV3-1 (or the pseudogene TRBV3-2), the J gene TRBJ2-2; D is undetermined. This CDR3 contains 12 residues. Germline-derived CDR1 and CDR2 are LGHDT and YNNKEL (reference sequence). Trimming took 5 bases from V and 7 from J, leaving 8 bases between them. DNA of the CDR3: TGTGCCAGCAGCGTCCAAAGCGGGGAGCTGTTTTTT. Protein product: CASSVQSGELFF.

The chain joins TRBV10-1 to TRBJ1-2; perhaps TRBD1 as D (5 bases). From germline, CDR1 is WNHNN and CDR2 SYGVQD (reference sequence). The CDR3 length is 13 residues. The ends were cut back, 6 bases at V and 0 bases at J, with 8 bases in the middle. The CDR3 DNA reads as TGCGCCAGCAGCCCGGGACCTAACTATGGCTACACCTTC. Amino acids: CASSPGPNYGYTF.